These 3 T cell receptor beta chains came from one sample sequenced in a study of T cell repertoires in cytomegalovirus infection. Via MiXCR, TCRdb re-called the reads, giving one row per CDR3 protein. Seen here are under 150,000 distinct CDR3 sequences, 7% to 9.5% observed once, and the top ten hold roughly 9.1%. The sequenced sample was PBMCs. Source of these receptors: a human donor in good health (CMV status not recorded). Some clones in this sample may be carry-over from other donors' samples.

V gene TRBV4-1 combines with J gene TRBJ1-1, with a tentative D call TRBD1 (6 bases). Germline CDR1 is MGHRA and CDR2 is YSYEKL. Trimming cost V 6 bases and J 6 bases, with 20 bases left between them. The CDR3 contains 15 residues. The CDR3 spells CASREGGAAAAEAFF. The CDR3 DNA follows: TGCGCCAGCAGGGAAGGGGGGGCGGCGGCGGCTGAAGCTTTCTTT.

This clonotype was seen many times. The chain has TRBV7-2 and TRBJ2-6; D is unresolved. CDR1 is SGHTA, CDR2 FQGNSA, per germline. V dropped 3 bases and J dropped 2 bases, with 2 bases sitting between them. This CDR3 is 13 amino acids long. CDR3 protein: CASSFAGANVLTF. The CDR3 DNA reads as TGTGCCAGCAGCTTTGCTGGGGCCAACGTCCTGACTTTC. Drawing the rest from reference TRBV7-2 and TRBJ2-6, the complete variable domain is GAGVSQSPSNKVTEKGKDVELRCDPISGHTALYWYRQSLGQGLEFLIYFQGNSAPDKSGLPSDRFSAERTGGSVSTLTIQRTQQEDSAVYLCASSFAGANVLTFGAGSRLTVL.

Ten or more counts support this clonotype. The CDR3 DNA reads as TGCAGTGCTAGACCGACACCGGGCGGTCAGCCCCAGCATTTT. Protein sequence: CSARPTPGGQPQHF. This chain joins TRBV20-1 and TRBJ1-5; D remains unclear. V lost 2 bases, J lost 6 bases, and 14 bases lay in between. The CDR3 covers 14 residues. Germline-derived CDR1 and CDR2 are DFQATT and SNEGSKA (reference sequence).